This record covers a single T cell receptor (beta chain). The table came from immunoSEQ multiplex PCR; TCRdb's copy has only in-frame clones and leaves some out. This sample yields about 100,000 clones, of which over 65% are seen a single time; 1.8% belongs to the top ten. This sample is drawn from a study of blood T cell repertoires in COVID-19. The overall study: In each case, the material was cDNA or gDNA derived from T cells, B-cell-depleted T cells, or PBMCs.

The CDR3 spans 19 residues. Germline V gene data show CDR1 as MNHEY and CDR2 as SVGEGT. With V trimmed by 6 bases and J by 2 bases, 13 bases remained unmatched. V usage is TRBV6-2 or TRBV6-3 and J usage is TRBJ2-7; 16 bases agree with TRBD2. The sequenced sample was peripheral blood. The receptor was derived from a woman in her 40s with acute or convalescent COVID-19. The CDR3 reads CASSPPAGTSGGVAYEQYF. The CDR3 DNA follows: TGTGCCAGCAGCCCTCCAGCCGGGACTAGCGGGGGGGTAGCCTACGAGCAGTACTTC.